Below, 28 T cell receptor beta chains from the same sample are listed, as sequenced in a study of OX40 agonist ivuxolimab in advanced cancers. Receptor libraries were prepared by the immunoSEQ multiplex PCR assay. Sourced from immuneACCESS, this table was stored by TCRdb with only in-frame sequences that have V and J called. A share of the clones is absent; for the studies checked, an unresolved V gene accounts for under half, and the remainder has no known explanation. The sample yields 70,000 to 95,000 clones; around 84% were counted once. The ten largest clones add up to approximately 1.7% of the sample. This material consisted of CD4+ or CD8+ T cells sorted from blood, taken in a trial of the OX40 agonist ivuxolimab. These receptors were collected from an adult with an advanced solid tumor such as melanoma, head and neck, liver or kidney cancer.

This chain joins TRBV12-5 and TRBJ2-3; D not resolved. This CDR3 region has 12 residues. CDR1 and CDR2 (germline): LGHNT, FRNRAP. Trimming took 5 bases from V and 7 from J, leaving 10 bases between them. CDR3 loop: CASGPERNTQYF. The CDR3 DNA sequence: TGTGCTAGTGGTCCAGAGAGGAATACGCAGTATTTT.

The chain employs TRBV11-1 and TRBJ2-7; D is possibly TRBD2 (7 bases). V lost 1 base and J lost 0, with 19 bases in between. This CDR3 spans 18 amino acids. Germline assignment: CDR1 SGHAT and CDR2 FQDESV (reference sequence). The CDR3 sequence: CASSLGPLGGPFSYEQYF. DNA of the CDR3: TGTGCCAGCAGCTTAGGCCCCCTGGGGGGGCCCTTCTCCTACGAGCAGTACTTC.

This sequence joins TRBV5-1 and TRBJ1-1, with 7 bases fitting TRBD1. V was pared by 4 bases and J by 4 bases, with 13 bases of the junction left unmatched. This CDR3 has 16 residues. Germline CDR1 SGHRS, CDR2 YFSETQ. In DNA form, the CDR3 reads TGCGCCAGCAGCCCCCTAACAGGGGTTGTTGGCACTGAAGCTTTCTTT. Translated: CASSPLTGVVGTEAFF.

The V gene is TRBV2, the J gene TRBJ1-4; no definite D call. Germline V gives CDR1 SNHLY, CDR2 FYNNEI. Trimming stripped 5 bases from V and 0 bases from J, with 10 bases between. The CDR3 runs 15 residues. CDR3 sequence: CASSYRAATNEKLFF. CDR3 in DNA: TGTGCCAGCAGTTACAGAGCTGCAACTAATGAAAAACTGTTTTTT. The full variable domain, rest sourced from reference TRBV2 and TRBJ1-4, is EPEVTQTPSHQVTQMGQEVILRCVPISNHLYFYWYRQILGQKVEFLVSFYNNEISEKSEIFDDQFSVERPDGSNFTLKIRSTKLEDSAMYFCASSYRAATNEKLFFGSGTQLSVL.

The V gene is TRBV10-3, the J gene TRBJ2-5; maybe TRBD2 (5 bases). Trimming removed 3 bases from V and 2 bases from J, with 16 bases in between. CDR1 is ENHRY, CDR2 SYGVKD, per germline. This CDR3 comprises 16 residues. The CDR3 nucleotides are TGTGCCATCAGTGAAGGCGCGGGTAATGGTCAAGAGACCCAGTACTTC. Translated, it gives CAISEGAGNGQETQYF.

The chain carries TRBV4-1 and TRBJ2-7; tentative D call: TRBD2 (5 bases). The CDR3 extends over 17 amino acids. CDR1 is MGHRA and CDR2 is YSYEKL in the germline V gene. V dropped 1 base and J dropped 3 bases, with 19 bases sitting between them. The CDR3 here is CASSQGWRRAENYEQYF. The DNA for the CDR3 is TGCGCCAGCAGCCAAGGTTGGAGGCGGGCGGAGAACTACGAGCAGTACTTC.

The chain combines TRBV11-2 with TRBJ1-1; unclear D gene. V was shortened by 4 bases and J by 8 bases, with 8 bases between the two germline ends. The CDR3 consists of 11 residues. CDR1 and CDR2 (germline): SGHAT, FQNNGV. CDR3 coding DNA: TGTGCCAGCAGCTCTCAGCGAGAAGCTTTCTTT. Protein product: CASSSQREAFF.

The chain employs TRBV28 and TRBJ2-3, with TRBD2 identical over 8 bases. J gave up 1 base and V 4 bases, and 13 bases lay outside the gene matches. Germline values: CDR1 MDHEN, CDR2 SYDVKM. CDR3 size: 18 residues. As DNA, the CDR3 is TGTGCCAGCAGTTCCCCCCCCGGGCGAGCGGGGGGCACAGATACGCAGTATTTT. This codes for CASSSPPGRAGGTDTQYF.

J is TRBJ2-2 and V is TRBV4-1; D is unresolved. Trimming stripped 0 bases from V and 1 base from J, with 3 bases between. This CDR3 spans 14 amino acids. Germline V lookup: CDR1 MGHRA, CDR2 YSYEKL. The CDR3 DNA sequence: TGCGCCAGCAGCCAAGATAGGAACACCGGGGAGCTGTTTTTT. Translating it yields CASSQDRNTGELFF.

The chain employs TRBV30 and TRBJ2-5; a possible D gene is TRBD1 (6 bases). Trimming took 7 bases from V and 2 from J, leaving 11 bases between them. The CDR3 contains 12 residues. CDR1 and CDR2 (germline): GTSNPN, SVGIG (reference sequence). The DNA of the CDR3 is TGTGCCTCCATAGGACAGCAAGAGACCCAGTACTTC. The encoded protein is CASIGQQETQYF.

V is TRBV28 and J is TRBJ2-7; 7 bases match TRBD1. CDR3 length: 15 residues. Germline V gene sequence: CDR1 MDHEN, CDR2 SYDVKM. V lost 3 bases and J lost 6; bases outside the gene matches: 11. CDR3 loop: CASSFRGAGGLEQYF. CDR3 nucleotides: TGTGCCAGCAGTTTTCGAGGGGCAGGGGGTCTCGAGCAGTACTTC.

V and J are TRBV10-1 and TRBJ2-5; weak D call: TRBD2 (6 bases). CDR1 WNHNN and CDR2 SYGVQD come from the germline V gene (reference sequence). This CDR3 has 16 amino acids. Deletions cut 3 bases from V and 1 base from J, with 15 bases between. The CDR3 loop reads CASSDGWGGGQETQYF. The CDR3 DNA follows: TGCGCCAGCAGTGACGGGTGGGGAGGAGGCCAAGAGACCCAGTACTTC.

The chain combines TRBV6-1 with TRBJ2-2; either TRBD1 or TRBD2 may supply D (5 bases each). This CDR3 comprises 15 residues. The germline V and J ends were trimmed by 2 bases and 7 bases, with 14 bases remaining between them. Germline V gene sequence: CDR1 MNHNS, CDR2 SASEGT. CDR3 in DNA: TGTGCCAGCAGTGAAAGACGGGATAGGGGCGGGGAGCTGTTTTTT. Its protein is CASSERRDRGGELFF.

The chain joins TRBV5-5 to TRBJ2-5; 9 positions match TRBD1. Per germline, CDR1 SGHKS and CDR2 YYEKEE (reference sequence). V was clipped by 4 bases and J by 5 bases; unmatched bases: 6. The CDR3 consists of 14 residues. The CDR3 coding sequence is TGTGCCAGCAGCCCGGGACAGGGATTTGAGACCCAGTACTTC. Amino acids: CASSPGQGFETQYF.

This clone was seen once. The chain has TRBV28 and TRBJ2-3; D is possibly TRBD2 (5 bases). V lost 5 bases and J 2 bases, leaving 8 bases between the germline ends. The CDR3 length is 13 residues. Germline V gene lookup returns CDR1 MDHEN and CDR2 SYDVKM. Here the CDR3 reads CASSSGNTDTQYF. DNA for the CDR3: TGTGCCAGCAGTAGCGGAAACACAGATACGCAGTATTTT.

The chain recombines TRBV5-4 with TRBJ2-1; maybe TRBD1 (8 bases). CDR1 is SGHNT and CDR2 is YYREEE in the germline V gene (reference sequence). The CDR3 spans 14 residues. V lost 0 bases and J lost 9, with 13 bases in between. DNA of the CDR3: TGTGCCAGCAGCTTGGTCACAGGGGGGGGTGAGCAGTTCTTC. It specifies CASSLVTGGGEQFF.

This chain links TRBV18 with TRBJ1-1; 7 bases are a match to TRBD1. CDR3 size: 16 residues. The ends lost 2 bases at V and 0 bases at J; junction bases unmatched: 6. In germline, CDR1 is KGHSH, CDR2 LQKENI. The CDR3 coding sequence is TGTGCCAGCTCACCAATCCTGACAGGGCTGAACACTGAAGCTTTCTTT. Translation: CASSPILTGLNTEAFF.

The chain carries TRBV7-9 and TRBJ2-6, with D uncertain. Germline CDR1 SEHNR, CDR2 FQNEAQ (reference sequence). The CDR3 contains 16 residues. The V and J ends lost 5 bases and 2 bases respectively, with 13 bases between them. Here the CDR3 reads CASSPSVGTGANVLTF. CDR3 nucleotide sequence: TGTGCCAGCAGCCCATCGGTGGGAACTGGGGCCAACGTCCTGACTTTC.

The CDR3 nucleotides are TGTGCCAGCAGTGAAGCGAGGGGGGGGAACACTGAAGCTTTCTTT. Protein: CASSEARGGNTEAFF. The chain combines TRBV2 with TRBJ1-1, with TRBD1 as a possible D gene (6 bases). V was clipped by 0 bases and J by 1 base, with 9 bases between them. The CDR3 runs to 15 residues. Germline CDR1 is SNHLY and CDR2 is FYNNEI.

The rearrangement joins TRBV5-1 to TRBJ2-7; D is ambiguous. Per germline, CDR1 SGHRS and CDR2 YFSETQ. Deletions cut 1 base from V and 2 bases from J, with 10 bases between. The CDR3 loop spans 14 amino acids. CDR3 residues: CASSLLGIPYEQYF. CDR3 DNA: TGCGCCAGCAGCTTGTTGGGTATCCCCTACGAGCAGTACTTC.

The chain employs TRBV19 and TRBJ2-2; 7 nucleotides agree with TRBD1. Per the germline V gene, CDR1 is LNHDA and CDR2 is SQIVND (reference sequence). V lost 3 bases and J lost 4; bases outside the gene matches: 5. The CDR3 length is 15 residues. CDR3 in DNA: TGTGCCAGTAGTATTTTGTCAGGGGGCACCGGGGAGCTGTTTTTT. Protein product: CASSILSGGTGELFF.

This clone was picked up one time. The chain is built from TRBV21-1 and TRBJ2-7; the table's D call of TRBD2 was not tested on the DNA. TRBV21-1 is marked as a pseudogene. This CDR3 contains 14 residues. The CDR3 reads CVPGRKLYLGEQYF. In DNA, the CDR3 is TGTGTCCCGGGGAGGAAGTTGTACCTTGGGGAGCAGTACTTC.

The chain recombines TRBV27 with TRBJ1-1; D is unclear. CDR1 MNHEY and CDR2 SMNVEV come from the germline V gene (reference sequence). The length of the CDR3 is 13 residues. Trimming took 9 bases from V and 0 from J, leaving 11 bases between them. The CDR3 loop is CASSGVMNTEAFF. DNA of the CDR3: TGTGCCAGTTCAGGTGTCATGAACACTGAAGCTTTCTTT.

The chain employs TRBV5-1 and TRBJ2-1, with 9 nucleotides matching TRBD2. V lost 7 bases, J lost 4 bases, and 12 bases stayed unmatched. Germline V gene sequence: CDR1 SGHRS, CDR2 YFSETQ. This CDR3 has 16 residues. The CDR3 coding sequence is TGCGCCAGCGGCGGGGGGGTCCCTCTACATTACAATGAGCAGTTCTTC. The encoded protein is CASGGGVPLHYNEQFF.

The V call is TRBV4-2, the J call TRBJ2-7; 13 bases line up with TRBD2. Germline V gene lookup returns CDR1 LGHNA and CDR2 YNFKEQ. The CDR3 spans 18 residues. The J segment lost 2 bases and the V segment lost 3 bases, leaving 10 bases of the junction unmatched. DNA of the CDR3: TGTGCCAGCAGCCACCCGGGACTAGCGGGGCGTTACCCCTACGAGCAGTACTTC. The encoded protein is CASSHPGLAGRYPYEQYF.

The chain is built from TRBV19 and TRBJ2-3, with no clear D. Germline CDR1 is LNHDA and CDR2 is SQIVND (reference sequence). The CDR3 spans 14 residues. The germline V and J ends were trimmed by 4 bases and 5 bases, with 13 bases remaining between them. CDR3 DNA sequence: TGTGCCAGTAGTAATTGGGTCCGCGAAGATACGCAGTATTTT. It encodes CASSNWVREDTQYF.

CDR3 region: CAWSNGGKKPQHF. The CDR3 DNA follows: TGTGCCTGGAGCAACGGGGGAAAAAAGCCCCAGCATTTT. This rearrangement joins TRBV30 to TRBJ1-5; D might be TRBD1 (5 bases). Germline-derived CDR1 and CDR2 are GTSNPN and SVGIG (reference sequence). The CDR3 is 13 residues long. Trimming shortened V by 3 bases and J by 8 bases, and 14 bases separated the two germline ends.

The J gene is TRBJ2-7, the V gene TRBV28; D unresolved. V was trimmed by 3 bases and J by 3 bases, leaving 9 bases between them. Germline V gives CDR1 MDHEN, CDR2 SYDVKM. The CDR3 has 13 residues. The CDR3 is CASSLIGVYEQYF. Written as DNA, the CDR3 is TGTGCCAGCAGTTTGATTGGAGTCTACGAGCAGTACTTC.